The table lists the clone carrying this TCR beta chain with a few counts. The method was immunoSEQ multiplex PCR; TCRdb's version includes in-frame clones alone and lacks a portion of them. The sample lists a few hundred thousand clones, roughly 86% seen once, with roughly a tenth in the top ten. Germline-derived CDR1 and CDR2 are SEHNR and FQNEAQ (reference sequence). Deletions cut 1 base from V and 2 bases from J, with 17 bases between. The CDR3 sequence is 17 residues long. This sample is part of a study of blood T cell repertoires in COVID-19. Study summary: Specimens from acute and convalescent COVID-19 originated in the United States, Italy and Spain. T cells, B-cell-depleted T cells, or PBMCs provided the cDNA or gDNA that served as material.

Enrollees, about 18 to 89 years old, lived in fewer than 25 US areas. All recovered Cohort 3 donors got two negative PCRs, got clearance, or saw symptom resolution. Material: PBMCs or T cells enriched from blood (not recorded which). The source is a woman in her twenties or thirties who had recovered from COVID-19. V usage is TRBV7-9 and J usage is TRBJ1-1; D gene unclear. For the CDR3, the DNA is TGTGCCAGCAGCTTAGGGGCGTTGCGGGGAGTAAACACTGAAGCTTTCTTT. Amino acid sequence: CASSLGALRGVNTEAFF.